A single sample is the source of the 16 T cell receptor beta chains below, sequenced in a study of blood T cell repertoires in COVID-19. Here immunoSEQ multiplex PCR was the method, and the copy in TCRdb shows in-frame clones only, minus some. The repertoire holds roughly 150,000 clones, with around four fifths as singletons. The sequencing input was peripheral blood. The receptors stem from a woman of 80 years or more with COVID-19, enrolled during active disease.

V and J are TRBV5-1 and TRBJ1-6, with 9 bases that match TRBD1. This CDR3 contains 16 residues. The V gene end was trimmed by 5 bases and the J gene end by 4 bases; junction bases not matched to a gene: 7. The germline gives CDR1 SGHRS, CDR2 YFSETQ. The DNA for the CDR3 is TGCGCCAGCAGACCGGGGACAGGGAATTATAATTCACCCCTCCACTTT. Translating it yields CASRPGTGNYNSPLHF.

For the CDR3, the DNA is TGTGCCAGCAGGGACTACCCCACAGATACGCAGTATTTT. This gives the protein CASRDYPTDTQYF. The rearrangement joins TRBV6-5 to TRBJ2-3; possible D gene TRBD2, 6 bases. V was shortened by 6 bases and J by 2 bases, with 9 bases between the two germline ends. The CDR3 is 13 residues long. The germline V gene encodes CDR1 MNHEY and CDR2 SVGAGI.

On this clone itself: A junction end diverges from the germline sequence, so it may reflect a read error. The rearrangement links TRBV3-1 (or the pseudogene TRBV3-2) to TRBJ1-3; D might be TRBD1 (6 bases). The CDR3 extends over 15 amino acids. CDR1 and CDR2 from the germline V gene are LGHDT and YNNKEL (reference sequence). CDR3 in amino acids: CASRQGGGSGNTIYF. The CDR3 nucleotides are TGTGCCAGCAGGCAAGGGGGGGGTTCTGGAAACACCATATATTTT.

The table lists this clone with a count of one. The rearrangement joins TRBV19 to TRBJ1-5; tentatively, D is TRBD1 (6 bases). V was trimmed by 10 bases and J by 1 base, leaving 17 bases between them. The length of the CDR3 is 15 residues. CDR1 LNHDA and CDR2 SQIVND come from the germline V gene (reference sequence). In DNA, the CDR3 is TGTGCCACTCACCCAGGGGATTTAAGCAATCAGCCCCAGCATTTT. It specifies CATHPGDLSNQPQHF.

This chain joins TRBV5-5 and TRBJ2-5; 7 bases line up with TRBD2. This CDR3 region has 14 residues. CDR1 is SGHKS, CDR2 YYEKEE, per germline (reference sequence). The ends lost 0 bases at V and 5 bases at J; junction bases unmatched: 4. The CDR3 spells CASSLVGGGETQYF. CDR3 DNA sequence: TGTGCCAGCAGCTTGGTTGGGGGAGGGGAGACCCAGTACTTC.

This clone was counted once. This sequence joins TRBV6-5 and TRBJ1-2; 8 positions agree with TRBD1. This CDR3 region has 13 residues. V shed 6 bases and J 6 bases; nucleotides not matched to a gene: 6. The germline gives CDR1 MNHEY, CDR2 SVGAGI. CDR3 protein: CASSQRTGHGYTF. The CDR3 DNA sequence: TGTGCCAGCAGCCAGAGGACAGGGCATGGCTACACCTTC.

This clone occurred once. The chain links TRBV6-1 to TRBJ1-1, with TRBD1 matching over 7 bases. CDR1 is MNHNS and CDR2 is SASEGT in the germline V gene. CDR3 length: 14 residues. V lost 2 bases and J lost 5; bases outside the gene matches: 5. The CDR3 loop reads CASSESTGWTEAFF. CDR3 sequence (DNA): TGTGCCAGCAGTGAATCGACAGGGTGGACTGAAGCTTTCTTT.

The chain joins TRBV28 to TRBJ2-7; no definite D call. V lost 5 bases, J lost 7 bases, and 12 bases lay in between. The CDR3 has 12 residues. Germline loops: CDR1 MDHEN, CDR2 SYDVKM. Here the CDR3 reads CASSPQRLEQYF. DNA of the CDR3: TGTGCCAGCAGTCCCCAGCGATTGGAGCAGTACTTC.

V is TRBV2 and J is TRBJ1-1; D is unresolved. The CDR3 is made up of 16 amino acids. V gave up 8 bases and J gave up 6 bases, with 25 bases separating them. CDR1 is SNHLY, CDR2 FYNNEI, per germline. CDR3 in DNA: TGTGCCAGCGAGGGCAGACTTCTAACCCTGTGGGCTGAAGCTTTCTTT. Translation: CASEGRLLTLWAEAFF.

This sequence joins TRBV9 and TRBJ2-1; weak D call: TRBD2 (6 bases). V dropped 0 bases and J dropped 3 bases, with 16 bases sitting between them. The CDR3 runs to 17 residues. Germline V gene data show CDR1 as SGDLS and CDR2 as YYNGEE. The CDR3 bases are TGTGCCAGCAGCGTAGTGGGTCGTAGCGGAAGCTACAATGAGCAGTTCTTC. Amino acids: CASSVVGRSGSYNEQFF.

The chain carries TRBV5-5 and TRBJ1-1; unclear D gene. Germline loops: CDR1 SGHKS, CDR2 YYEKEE (reference sequence). CDR3 size: 16 residues. Trimming stripped 2 bases from V and 0 bases from J, with 14 bases between. The chain's CDR3 is CASSLTGSGMNTEAFF. Written as DNA, the CDR3 is TGTGCCAGCAGCTTAACGGGGTCCGGGATGAACACTGAAGCTTTCTTT.

The rearrangement uses TRBV15 and TRBJ2-7; D unclear. The CDR3 loop spans 15 amino acids. V was trimmed by 6 bases and J by 4 bases, leaving 19 bases between them. CDR1 and CDR2 (germline): LNHNV, YYDKDF (reference sequence). CDR3 DNA: TGTGCCACCAGTCCCGGGTCTTCCTTGGCATACGAGCAGTACTTC. As protein: CATSPGSSLAYEQYF.

The rearrangement uses TRBV3-1 (or the pseudogene TRBV3-2) and TRBJ2-3; 12 bases agree with TRBD2. V lost 6 bases and J lost 3; bases outside the gene matches: 19. CDR3 length equals 20 residues. Germline V CDR1 and CDR2: LGHDT, YNNKEL (reference sequence). CDR3 DNA: TGTGCCAGCAGTTTTGGGGGCCTGACTAGCGGGGGTTCTGGGACAGATACGCAGTATTTT. Its translation is CASSFGGLTSGGSGTDTQYF.

This sequence joins TRBV6-6 and TRBJ1-1; TRBD1 might be the D (6 bases). This CDR3 has 12 amino acids. CDR1 and CDR2 (germline): MNHNY, SVGAGI (reference sequence). Trimming took off 5 bases at V and 7 bases at J, with 11 bases between the two ends. The CDR3 region is CASSTTTGEAFF. DNA of the CDR3: TGTGCCAGCAGTACCACGACAGGTGAAGCTTTCTTT.

This clone was seen a single time. The chain links TRBV9 to TRBJ2-5; TRBD1 agrees at 8 bases. V dropped 3 bases and J dropped 1; count of bases not matched to a gene: 11. Germline CDR1 SGDLS, CDR2 YYNGEE. CDR3 size: 17 residues. The CDR3, as DNA: TGTGCCAGCAGCGCCGGAGACAGTACAGGGGGCCAAGAGACCCAGTACTTC. As protein: CASSAGDSTGGQETQYF.

This chain connects TRBV4-2 to TRBJ2-3, with 8 bases lining up with TRBD2. This CDR3 is 17 amino acids long. Germline lookup yields CDR1 LGHNA and CDR2 YNFKEQ. V shed 0 bases and J 2 bases; nucleotides not matched to a gene: 7. In DNA form, the CDR3 reads TGTGCCAGCAGCCAAGAATCCGCGGGGGGCCTCACAGATACGCAGTATTTT. The encoded protein is CASSQESAGGLTDTQYF.